This T cell receptor (beta chain) stems from a study of shared T cell receptors in the human thymus (dated by TCRdb to about 2021). With regard to the full study: The study investigated the way shared, self-reactive T-cell receptor alpha chains are produced in the human thymus.

A word on this clone: The clone's antigen remains unknown. No base qualities exist here, and no much larger clone lies one base off it.

The library came from the immunoSEQ multiplex PCR assay. The clones in this table, taken by TCRdb from immuneACCESS, are in-frame only. Not every clone is retained; where verified, under half of the shortfall comes from an unresolved V gene, and the cause of the rest is unknown. This sample is represented by some 400,000 clones; 95% of them were singletons. The top ten hold approximately 0.02% of the sample. Sequencing used thymocytes. This sequence originates from a human donor.

The base sequence is TGCGCCAGCAGCCCTCCCGGTCAAGGGGAGGACACTGAAGCTTTCTTT. It encodes CASSPPGQGEDTEAFF. This sequence uses TRBV5-1 and TRBJ1-1, with a tentative D gene TRBD1 over 5 matching bases. The germline V gene yields SGHRS for CDR1 and YFSETQ for CDR2. The CDR3 runs 16 residues from the cysteine to the phenylalanine. Of the read, only the CDR3 DNA is kept; its 48 bases are in frame from base 1. A distance of 19 bases separates the germline ends of V and J, which lose 4 bases and 3 bases respectively.